This is a list of T cell receptor beta chains from one sample in a study of a mutant IDH1 vaccine in newly diagnosed glioma. Assay: immunoSEQ multiplex PCR; the TCRdb copy retains only in-frame clones and omits some. The sample shows 25,000 to 35,000 clones, 90% of them seen only once. Which antigens these TCRs recognize remains unknown. The sample was PBMCs, taken from a glioma patient whose treatment included an IDH1 peptide vaccine. Receptor source: a man between 18 and 29 years old with glioma. CDR3s include the opening cysteine and the closing phenylalanine or tryptophan. Each record gives: J gene, V gene, D gene, clone size, CDR3 DNA, CDR3 protein. D genes are given only for firm matches. Part of the rows lack a size; the others show once, few, many or a class for expanded clones.

j_gene: TRBJ2-5
v_gene: TRBV7-9
d_gene: -
abundance: -
CDR3nt: TGTGCCAGCAGCCCGGCCGGCCATGGGACCCAGTACTTC
CDR3aa: CASSPAGHGTQYF

j_gene: TRBJ2-7
v_gene: TRBV7-9
d_gene: -
abundance: -
CDR3nt: TGTGCCAGCAGCTTAGGGACAGCCTACGAGCAGTACTTC
CDR3aa: CASSLGTAYEQYF

j_gene: TRBJ1-6
v_gene: TRBV4-1
d_gene: -
abundance: -
CDR3nt: TGCGCCAGCAGTCCCAGCCTTGACTACACCCTCCACTTT
CDR3aa: CASSPSLDYTLHF

j_gene: TRBJ2-7
v_gene: TRBV2
d_gene: -
abundance: -
CDR3nt: TGTGCCAGCAGGACTACAGGGATCTCCTACGAGCAGTACTTC
CDR3aa: CASRTTGISYEQYF

j_gene: TRBJ1-2
v_gene: TRBV5-4
d_gene: -
abundance: -
CDR3nt: TGTGCCAGCAGCTTCGCACGCTCTCCTAACTATGGCTACACCTTC
CDR3aa: CASSFARSPNYGYTF

j_gene: TRBJ1-5
v_gene: TRBV6-5
d_gene: TRBD1
abundance: -
CDR3nt: TGTGCCAGCAGTAAGACCGGGACAGGGTTTGGGCCCCAGCATTTT
CDR3aa: CASSKTGTGFGPQHF

j_gene: TRBJ1-1
v_gene: TRBV7-2
d_gene: -
abundance: -
CDR3nt: TGTGCCAGCAGCTCCCCGGGTTCGGGGAACACTGAAGCTTTCTTT
CDR3aa: CASSSPGSGNTEAFF

j_gene: TRBJ2-7
v_gene: TRBV19
d_gene: TRBD2
abundance: -
CDR3nt: TGTGCCAGTAGTTCTATACTCGGGCTAGCGGCCGAGCAGTACTTC
CDR3aa: CASSSILGLAAEQYF

j_gene: TRBJ1-2
v_gene: TRBV5-4
d_gene: -
abundance: -
CDR3nt: TGTGCCAGCAGCCCGAGGGGTTCTCCTAACTATGGCTACACCTTC
CDR3aa: CASSPRGSPNYGYTF

j_gene: TRBJ1-5
v_gene: TRBV10-3
d_gene: -
abundance: -
CDR3nt: TGTGCCATCAGTGAGTCGGGGGGTCGCAATCAGCCCCAGCATTTT
CDR3aa: CAISESGGRNQPQHF

j_gene: TRBJ2-3
v_gene: TRBV7-3
d_gene: -
abundance: few
CDR3nt: TGTGCCAGCAGCCGCGGGATCGCAGATACGCAGTATTTT
CDR3aa: CASSRGIADTQYF

j_gene: TRBJ1-1
v_gene: TRBV13
d_gene: -
abundance: once
CDR3nt: TGTGCCAGCAGCTTAGGCTGGTCGGGAGCTTTCTTT
CDR3aa: CASSLGWSGAFF

j_gene: TRBJ1-1
v_gene: TRBV10-1
d_gene: -
abundance: -
CDR3nt: TGCGCCAGCACTTACGAGGGGGTAGGTGAAGCTTTCTTT
CDR3aa: CASTYEGVGEAFF

j_gene: TRBJ1-5
v_gene: TRBV10-3
d_gene: -
abundance: few
CDR3nt: TGTGCCATCAGTGAGTCGGGTTCTAGCAATCAGCCCCAGCATTTT
CDR3aa: CAISESGSSNQPQHF

j_gene: TRBJ1-3
v_gene: TRBV6-5
d_gene: TRBD1
abundance: -
CDR3nt: TGTGCCAGCTATGAACAGGGGAACGCTGGAAACACCATATATTTT
CDR3aa: CASYEQGNAGNTIYF

j_gene: TRBJ2-1
v_gene: TRBV7-9
d_gene: -
abundance: -
CDR3nt: TGTGCCAGCAGCTTAGGGACAGACAATGAGCAGTTCTTC
CDR3aa: CASSLGTDNEQFF

j_gene: TRBJ1-1
v_gene: TRBV5-1
d_gene: -
abundance: -
CDR3nt: TGCGCCAGCAGCTTGTTGGGGCCGCCTGAGAACACTGAAGCTTTCTTT
CDR3aa: CASSLLGPPENTEAFF